These T cell receptor beta chains were read from a single sample in a study of cytotoxic CD8 clonotypes in ibrutinib-treated CLL. The data were produced by immunoSEQ multiplex PCR, yet TCRdb's version contains in-frame clones alone and is incomplete. Among approximately 340,000 clones listed, over 60% were seen once. The sequencing used PBMCs, collected after 36 months of ibrutinib treatment. The source is a human donor with chronic lymphocytic leukemia. The CDR3 runs from the conserved cysteine through the conserved F or W. D genes are given only for firm matches. Not every row has a clone size; where given, it reads once, few, many or a size class.

j_gene | v_gene | abundance | d_gene | CDR3aa | CDR3nt
TRBJ2-7 | TRBV9 | once | NA | CASSSGGFASYEQYF | TGTGCCAGCAGCTCAGGCGGGTTCGCCTCCTACGAGCAGTACTTC
TRBJ2-7 | TRBV28 | NA | NA | CASSSPLGRRFLYEQYF | TGTGCCAGCAGTTCCCCTCTAGGGCGGCGCTTCCTATACGAGCAGTACTTC
TRBJ1-6 | TRBV2 | NA | TRBD1 | CASSPGQGYNSPLHF | TGTGCCAGCAGCCCGGGACAGGGGTATAATTCACCCCTCCACTTT
TRBJ2-7 | TRBV5-4 | NA | NA | CASSLGPGEAYEQYF | TGTGCCAGCAGCTTGGGCCCGGGGGAGGCCTACGAGCAGTACTTC
TRBJ2-2 | TRBV7-3 | NA | NA | CASSLTPGELFF | TGTGCCAGCAGCTTAACGCCCGGGGAGCTGTTTTTT
TRBJ1-5 | TRBV19 | NA | NA | CASSMFSQTVSNQPQHF | TGTGCCAGTAGTATGTTTAGCCAGACTGTTAGCAATCAGCCCCAGCATTTT
TRBJ1-2 | TRBV5-4 | NA | NA | CASSLGQGSYTF | TGTGCCAGCAGCTTGGGGCAGGGGAGCTACACCTTC
TRBJ2-2 | TRBV7-8 | few | NA | CASTSRGASGELFF | TGTGCCAGCACCTCACGTGGCGCCTCCGGGGAGCTGTTTTTT
TRBJ2-7 | TRBV1 | NA | NA | CTSSQEPDRRTDKYF | TGCACCAGCAGCCAAGAACCGGACAGGCGAACTGATAAGTACTTC
TRBJ2-1 | TRBV28 | NA | TRBD2 | CASSLPGLAGNEQFF | TGTGCCAGCAGTTTACCCGGACTAGCCGGTAATGAGCAGTTCTTC
TRBJ2-1 | TRBV28 | NA | TRBD2 | CASSFFFGRSHEQFF | TGTGCCAGCAGTTTTTTTTTCGGGAGGTCGCACGAGCAGTTCTTC
TRBJ2-7 | TRBV6-5 | few | NA | CASSYFEGWEQYF | TGTGCCAGCAGTTACTTTGAGGGGTGGGAGCAGTACTTC
TRBJ2-7 | TRBV19 | NA | TRBD2 | CASSMSSSGGIYEQYF | TGTGCCAGTAGTATGAGCTCTAGCGGTGGGATTTACGAGCAGTACTTC
TRBJ1-5 | TRBV10-1 | NA | NA | CASSDVLQGLNQPQHF | TGCGCCAGCAGTGATGTTTTACAGGGATTGAATCAGCCCCAGCATTTT
TRBJ1-2 | TRBV6-1 | NA | NA | CASSPRGQMNYGYTF | TGTGCCAGCAGTCCTAGAGGGCAGATGAACTATGGCTACACCTTC
TRBJ1-2 | TRBV7-9 | NA | NA | CASSFRGTYGYTF | TGTGCCAGCAGCTTCAGGGGTACCTATGGCTACACCTTC
TRBJ1-1 | TRBV9 | once | NA | CASSFRPGGAATNTEAFF | TGTGCCAGCAGCTTCCGACCGGGGGGGGCGGCGACGAACACTGAAGCTTTCTTT
TRBJ1-1 | TRBV29-1 | NA | NA | CSVAFTEAFF | TGCAGCGTTGCCTTCACTGAAGCTTTCTTT
TRBJ1-1 | TRBV18 | NA | NA | CASSQTSGSEAFF | TGTGCCAGCTCGCAGACATCAGGGTCAGAAGCTTTCTTT
TRBJ2-1 | TRBV29-1 | NA | TRBD2 | CSVERTSGGTPNEQFF | TGCAGCGTTGAGCGGACTAGCGGGGGCACTCCTAATGAGCAGTTCTTC
TRBJ2-2 | TRBV30 | NA | NA | CAWSIGAELTGELFF | TGTGCCTGGAGTATTGGAGCGGAGCTCACCGGGGAGCTGTTTTTT
TRBJ2-7 | TRBV6-1 | NA | NA | CASSERMGVGAYEQYF | TGTGCCAGCAGTGAACGGATGGGAGTGGGGGCCTACGAGCAGTACTTC
TRBJ2-3 | TRBV14 | NA | NA | CASSSTWTRTTDTQYF | TGTGCCAGCAGTTCCACCTGGACAAGAACCACAGATACGCAGTATTTT
TRBJ2-3 | TRBV29-1 | NA | NA | CSVIEVTDTQYF | TGCAGCGTTATAGAGGTTACAGATACGCAGTATTTT
TRBJ2-2 | TRBV7-6 | NA | TRBD1 | CASSRTGIANTGELFF | TGTGCCAGCAGCCGGACAGGGATCGCGAACACCGGGGAGCTGTTTTTT
TRBJ2-1 | TRBV2 | NA | TRBD1 | CATTRQGASNEQFF | TGTGCCACGACGCGACAGGGGGCCTCCAATGAGCAGTTCTTC
TRBJ2-1 | TRBV28 | NA | NA | CASSSLNEQFF | TGTGCCAGCAGTTCCTTAAATGAGCAGTTCTTC
TRBJ2-3 | TRBV10-1 | NA | NA | CASSESRRASTDTQYF | TGCGCCAGCAGTGAGTCCCGGCGGGCGAGCACAGATACGCAGTATTTT
TRBJ2-1 | TRBV25-1 | NA | NA | CASSESWTEQFF | TGTGCCAGCAGTGAATCCTGGACAGAGCAGTTCTTC
TRBJ2-7 | TRBV6-5 | once | NA | CASSYGSNNYEQYF | TGTGCCAGCAGTTACGGTTCAAACAACTACGAGCAGTACTTC
TRBJ2-1 | TRBV6-6 | NA | TRBD1 | CASSYPRTGGDEQFF | TGTGCCAGCAGTTACCCCCGGACAGGGGGCGATGAGCAGTTCTTC
TRBJ1-4 | TRBV10-1 | NA | NA | CASSDGQYPTNEKLFF | TGCGCCAGCAGTGATGGCCAGTACCCGACGAATGAAAAACTGTTTTTT
TRBJ2-3 | TRBV14 | NA | NA | CASSQGEAWGEDTQYF | TGTGCCAGCAGCCAAGGAGAGGCCTGGGGAGAGGATACGCAGTATTTT
TRBJ1-1 | TRBV10-1 | few | NA | CASSQGRNTEAFF | TGCGCCAGCAGCCAAGGAAGGAACACTGAAGCTTTCTTT
TRBJ1-2 | TRBV10-2 | few | NA | CAIKPWGNYGYTF | TGTGCCATCAAGCCCTGGGGGAACTATGGCTACACCTTC
TRBJ2-7 | TRBV5-1 | NA | NA | CASSEEANPNYEQYF | TGCGCCAGCAGCGAGGAGGCGAACCCGAACTACGAGCAGTACTTC
TRBJ1-2 | TRBV19 | NA | TRBD1 | CASSIGGQPYGYTF | TGTGCCAGTAGTATAGGGGGACAGCCCTATGGCTACACCTTC
TRBJ1-1 | TRBV5-5 | NA | TRBD1 | CASSLEGTVTEAFF | TGTGCCAGCAGCTTGGAAGGGACAGTCACTGAAGCTTTCTTT
TRBJ2-1 | TRBV29-1 | once | TRBD1 | CSVFPVRQGVSYNEQFF | TGCAGCGTTTTTCCGGTAAGACAGGGTGTTTCCTACAATGAGCAGTTCTTC
TRBJ2-3 | TRBV7-3 | NA | NA | CASSYVATDTQYF | TGTGCCAGCAGCTACGTAGCCACAGATACGCAGTATTTT
TRBJ2-7 | TRBV19 | NA | NA | CASSSARGPSYEQYF | TGTGCCAGTAGTTCGGCCAGGGGCCCCTCCTACGAGCAGTACTTC
TRBJ2-1 | TRBV19 | NA | TRBD2 | CASSVHGTSVPNEQFF | TGTGCCAGTAGTGTCCACGGGACTAGCGTACCCAATGAGCAGTTCTTC
TRBJ2-1 | TRBV7-3 | NA | NA | CASSSILKGEQFF | TGTGCCAGCAGCTCTATCTTAAAAGGTGAGCAGTTCTTC
TRBJ2-6 | TRBV5-4 | NA | NA | CASSSDSLWANVLTF | TGTGCCAGCAGCTCGGACAGCCTCTGGGCCAACGTCCTGACTTTC
TRBJ2-2 | TRBV5-1 | NA | TRBD1 | CASSPGQGTGELFF | TGCGCCAGCAGCCCCGGACAGGGAACCGGGGAGCTGTTTTTT
TRBJ2-5 | TRBV2 | few | NA | CASSWDQETQYF | TGTGCCAGCAGTTGGGACCAAGAGACCCAGTACTTC
TRBJ2-2 | TRBV9 | NA | NA | CASSVLAGDTGELFF | TGTGCCAGCAGCGTATTGGCAGGGGACACCGGGGAGCTGTTTTTT
TRBJ1-5 | TRBV6-1 | few | NA | CASSEGWRVNQPQHF | TGTGCCAGCAGTGAAGGGTGGCGGGTCAATCAGCCCCAGCATTTT
TRBJ2-5 | TRBV5-1 | once | NA | CASSTRTHSPETQYF | TGCGCCAGCAGCACAAGGACACATTCCCCAGAGACCCAGTACTTC
TRBJ1-5 | TRBV15 | few | NA | CATSRDFLQGNQPQHF | TGTGCCACCAGCAGAGATTTTTTACAGGGCAATCAGCCCCAGCATTTT
TRBJ1-2 | TRBV6-5 | NA | TRBD1 | CASSYSSTGGLYGYTF | TGTGCCAGCAGTTACTCGTCGACAGGGGGTTTATATGGCTACACCTTC
TRBJ2-7 | TRBV10-1 | NA | NA | CASSRGRTYEQYF | TGCGCCAGCAGCCGAGGACGGACCTACGAGCAGTACTTC
TRBJ2-7 | TRBV2 | NA | TRBD1 | CASSPGTGYYEQYF | TGTGCCAGCAGCCCCGGGACAGGCTACTACGAGCAGTACTTC
TRBJ1-1 | TRBV27 | NA | NA | CASSRQRMNTEAFF | TGTGCCAGCAGCAGGCAGAGAATGAACACTGAAGCTTTCTTT
TRBJ1-1 | TRBV5-4 | NA | TRBD1 | CASSWDRRNTEAFF | TGTGCCAGCAGTTGGGACAGGAGAAACACTGAAGCTTTCTTT
TRBJ2-7 | TRBV4-1 | NA | TRBD1 | CASSEVGGQGDEQYF | TGCGCCAGCAGCGAAGTAGGGGGACAGGGCGACGAGCAGTACTTC
TRBJ2-1 | TRBV19 | few | NA | CASSIGGDEQFF | TGTGCCAGTAGTATCGGCGGCGATGAGCAGTTCTTC
TRBJ1-4 | TRBV28 | few | NA | CASSPQGGSWEKLFF | TGTGCCAGCAGTCCACAGGGAGGGTCTTGGGAAAAACTGTTTTTT
TRBJ1-4 | TRBV10-3 | NA | NA | CAISDGTRNEKLFF | TGTGCCATCAGTGATGGCACGCGTAATGAAAAACTGTTTTTT